This T cell receptor (beta chain) was sequenced for a study of OX40 agonist ivuxolimab in advanced cancers. Libraries were prepared by immunoSEQ multiplex PCR; TCRdb keeps only in-frame clonotypes and omits some of them. The sample shows 70,000 to 80,000 clones, under 95% of them seen only once. Germline CDR1 reads ENHRY; CDR2 reads SYGVKD. V was pared by 5 bases and J by 2 bases, with 4 bases of the junction left unmatched. The CDR3 loop spans 14 amino acids. General observations from the study: Expanded clones were, on average, more numerous in CD8+ T cells than in CD4+.

As concerns this clone: Its specificity is not known. The same CDR3 arises from other DNA sequences in this sample as well.

Autoimmune disease history or systemic immunosuppression excluded patients. The sequencing used CD4+ or CD8+ T cells sorted from blood, collected in a trial of the OX40 agonist ivuxolimab. This receptor was obtained from an adult with an advanced solid tumor such as melanoma, head and neck, liver or kidney cancer. This chain links TRBV10-3 with TRBJ1-1; TRBD1 matches at 8 bases. The CDR3 DNA is TGTGCCATCAGTTCCGGACAGGGAAACACTGAAGCTTTCTTT. Its protein product is CAISSGQGNTEAFF.